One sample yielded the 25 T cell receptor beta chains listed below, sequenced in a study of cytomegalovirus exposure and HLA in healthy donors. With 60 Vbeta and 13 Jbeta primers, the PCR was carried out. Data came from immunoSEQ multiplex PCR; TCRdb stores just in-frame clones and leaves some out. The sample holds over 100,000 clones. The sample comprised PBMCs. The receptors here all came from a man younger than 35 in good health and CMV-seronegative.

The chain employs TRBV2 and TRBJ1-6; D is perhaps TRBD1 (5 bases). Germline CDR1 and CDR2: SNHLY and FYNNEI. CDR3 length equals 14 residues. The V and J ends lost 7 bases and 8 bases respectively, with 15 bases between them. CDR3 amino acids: CASTFGQGDSPLHF. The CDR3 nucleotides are TGTGCCAGCACCTTCGGGCAGGGTGATTCACCCCTCCACTTT. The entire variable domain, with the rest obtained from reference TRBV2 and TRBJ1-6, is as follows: EPEVTQTPSHQVTQMGQEVILRCVPISNHLYFYWYRQILGQKVEFLVSFYNNEISEKSEIFDDQFSVERPDGSNFTLKIRSTKLEDSAMYFCASTFGQGDSPLHFGNGTRLTVT.

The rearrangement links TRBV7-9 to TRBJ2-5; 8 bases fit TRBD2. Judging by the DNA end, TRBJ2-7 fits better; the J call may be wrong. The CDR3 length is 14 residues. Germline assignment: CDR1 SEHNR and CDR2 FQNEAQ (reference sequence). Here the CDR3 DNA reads TGTGCCAGCAGCCGGACTAGCCTATCCTACGAGCAGTACTTC. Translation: CASSRTSLSYEQYF.

The CDR3 loop is CASSSNIQGLQHF. The CDR3, as DNA: TGTGCCAGCAGTTCTAATATCCAGGGGCTCCAGCATTTT. This chain joins TRBV28 and TRBJ1-5, with a weak D call TRBD1 (6 bases). Germline V CDR1 and CDR2: MDHEN, SYDVKM. The length of the CDR3 is 13 residues. V lost 4 bases to trimming and J lost 12 bases, with 16 bases between them. The full variable domain, with the rest looked up from reference TRBV28 and TRBJ1-5, is DVKVTQSSRYLVKRTGEKVFLECVQDMDHENMFWYRQDPGLGLRLIYFSYDVKMKEKGDIPEGYSVSREKKERFSLILESASTNQTSMYLCASSSNIQGLQHFGDGTRLSIL.

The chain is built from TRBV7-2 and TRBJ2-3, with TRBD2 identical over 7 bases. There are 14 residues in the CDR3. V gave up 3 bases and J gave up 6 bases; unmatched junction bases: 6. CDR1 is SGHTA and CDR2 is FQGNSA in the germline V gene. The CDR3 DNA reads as TGTGCCAGCAGCTTTGGCGGGAGTGAGGATACGCAGTATTTT. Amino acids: CASSFGGSEDTQYF.

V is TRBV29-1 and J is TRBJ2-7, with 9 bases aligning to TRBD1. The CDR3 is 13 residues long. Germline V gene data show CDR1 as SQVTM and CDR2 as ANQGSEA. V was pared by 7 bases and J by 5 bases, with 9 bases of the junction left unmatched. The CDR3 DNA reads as TGCAGCGGGACCGGGACAGGGTACCACGAGCAGTACTTC. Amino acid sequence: CSGTGTGYHEQYF.

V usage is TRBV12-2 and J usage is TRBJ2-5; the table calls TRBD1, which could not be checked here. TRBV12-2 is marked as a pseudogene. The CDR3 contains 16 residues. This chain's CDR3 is CASRPRTGQGQETQYF. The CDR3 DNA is TGTGCAAGTCGCCCCCGGACGGGACAGGGCCAAGAGACCCAGTACTTC.

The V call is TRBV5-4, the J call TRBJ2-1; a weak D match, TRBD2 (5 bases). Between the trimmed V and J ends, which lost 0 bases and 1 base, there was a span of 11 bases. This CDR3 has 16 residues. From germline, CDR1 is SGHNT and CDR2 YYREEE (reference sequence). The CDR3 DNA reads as TGTGCCAGCAGCTTGGCTTGGAGGAAGTCCTACAATGAGCAGTTCTTC. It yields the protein CASSLAWRKSYNEQFF.

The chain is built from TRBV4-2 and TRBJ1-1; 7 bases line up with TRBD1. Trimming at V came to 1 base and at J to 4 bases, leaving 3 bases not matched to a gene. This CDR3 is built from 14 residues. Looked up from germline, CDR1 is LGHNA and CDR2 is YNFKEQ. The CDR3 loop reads CASSQGQGGTEAFF. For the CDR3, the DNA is TGTGCCAGCAGCCAAGGGCAGGGGGGCACTGAAGCTTTCTTT.

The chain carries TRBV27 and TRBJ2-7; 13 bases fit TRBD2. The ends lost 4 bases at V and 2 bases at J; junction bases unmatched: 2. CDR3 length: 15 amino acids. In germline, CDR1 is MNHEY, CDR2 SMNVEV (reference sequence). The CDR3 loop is CASSSGLAGAYEQYF. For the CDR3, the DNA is TGTGCCAGCAGTTCAGGACTAGCGGGGGCCTACGAGCAGTACTTC.

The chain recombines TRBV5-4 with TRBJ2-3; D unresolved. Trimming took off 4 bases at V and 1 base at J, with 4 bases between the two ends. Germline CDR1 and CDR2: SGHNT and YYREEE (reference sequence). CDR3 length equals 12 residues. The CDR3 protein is CASSRRTDTQYF. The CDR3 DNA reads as TGTGCCAGCAGCCGTCGCACAGATACGCAGTATTTT.

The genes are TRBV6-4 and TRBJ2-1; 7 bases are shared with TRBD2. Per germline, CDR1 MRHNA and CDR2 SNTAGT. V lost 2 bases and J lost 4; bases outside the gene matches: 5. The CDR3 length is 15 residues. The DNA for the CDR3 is TGTGCCAGCAGTGACGGCGGGAGACTTTACAATGAGCAGTTCTTC. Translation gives CASSDGGRLYNEQFF.

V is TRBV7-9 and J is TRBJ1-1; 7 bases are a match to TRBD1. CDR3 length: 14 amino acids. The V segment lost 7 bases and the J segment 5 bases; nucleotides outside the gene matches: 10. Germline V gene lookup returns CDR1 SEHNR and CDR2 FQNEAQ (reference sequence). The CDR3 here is CASTPTGFGTEAFF. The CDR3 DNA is TGTGCCAGCACCCCGACAGGGTTTGGGACTGAAGCTTTCTTT.

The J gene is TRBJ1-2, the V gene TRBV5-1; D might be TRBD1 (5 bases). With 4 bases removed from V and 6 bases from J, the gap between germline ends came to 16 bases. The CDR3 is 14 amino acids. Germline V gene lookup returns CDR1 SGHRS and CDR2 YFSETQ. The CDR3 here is CASSPGFSGNGYTF. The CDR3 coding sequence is TGCGCCAGCAGCCCAGGGTTTTCCGGAAATGGCTACACCTTC.

DNA of the CDR3: TGTGCCAGCAGTTTAGCCATAAGGGGCCCGGGACAGAAAAGCCACGAGCAGTACTTC. Residues: CASSLAIRGPGQKSHEQYF. The chain has TRBV28 and TRBJ2-7; the match to TRBD1 covers 7 bases. After removal of 2 bases from V and 5 bases from J, the junction contained 21 bases not matched to a gene. The CDR3 has 19 residues. Germline CDR1 and CDR2: MDHEN and SYDVKM.

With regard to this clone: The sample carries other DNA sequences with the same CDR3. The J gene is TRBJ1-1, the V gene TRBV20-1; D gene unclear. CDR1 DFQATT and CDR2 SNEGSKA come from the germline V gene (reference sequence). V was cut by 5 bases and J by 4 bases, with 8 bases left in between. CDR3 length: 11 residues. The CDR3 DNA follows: TGCAGTGCTTCAACTGCCACTGAAGCTTTCTTT. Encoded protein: CSASTATEAFF.

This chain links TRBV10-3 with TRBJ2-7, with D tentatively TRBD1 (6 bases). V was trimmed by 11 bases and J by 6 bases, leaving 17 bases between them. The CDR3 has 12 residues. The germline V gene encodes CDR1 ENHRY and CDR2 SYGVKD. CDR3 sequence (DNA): TGTGCCTCAGGATCAGGGGAAGGCGAGCAGTACTTC. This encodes CASGSGEGEQYF.

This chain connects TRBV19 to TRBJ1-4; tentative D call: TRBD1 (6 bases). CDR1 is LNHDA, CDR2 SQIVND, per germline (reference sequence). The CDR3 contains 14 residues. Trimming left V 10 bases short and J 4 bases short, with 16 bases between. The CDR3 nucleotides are TGTGCCACTAGAAAAGGGGGTTTTAATGAAAAACTGTTTTTT. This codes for CATRKGGFNEKLFF.

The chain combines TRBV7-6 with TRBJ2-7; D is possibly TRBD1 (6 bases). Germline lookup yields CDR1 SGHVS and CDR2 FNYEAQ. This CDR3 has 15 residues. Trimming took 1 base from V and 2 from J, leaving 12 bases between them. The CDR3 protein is CASSLGTGIPYEQYF. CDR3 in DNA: TGTGCCAGCAGCTTAGGCACAGGGATTCCCTACGAGCAGTACTTC.

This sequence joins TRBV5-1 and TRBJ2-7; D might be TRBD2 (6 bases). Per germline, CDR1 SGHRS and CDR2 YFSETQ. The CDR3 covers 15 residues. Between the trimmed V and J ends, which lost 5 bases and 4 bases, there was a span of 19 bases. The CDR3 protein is CASSFGGSKEYEQYF. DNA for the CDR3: TGCGCCAGCAGTTTCGGAGGGAGTAAGGAGTACGAGCAGTACTTC.

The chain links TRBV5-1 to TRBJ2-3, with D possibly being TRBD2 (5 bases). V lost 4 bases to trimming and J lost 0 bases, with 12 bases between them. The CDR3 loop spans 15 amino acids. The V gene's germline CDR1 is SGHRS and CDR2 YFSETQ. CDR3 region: CASSRDSGSTDTQYF. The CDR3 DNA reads TGCGCCAGCAGCCGAGATTCGGGAAGCACAGATACGCAGTATTTT.

The CDR3 nucleotides are TGTGCCAGCAGTTTATCGGGACTAGCGAGTACTTATGAGCAGTTCTTC. Protein sequence: CASSLSGLASTYEQFF. V is TRBV27 and J is TRBJ2-1; 10 bases are a match to TRBD2. Trimming cost V 0 bases and J 8 bases; bases outside gene matches: 7. Germline V CDR1 and CDR2: MNHEY, SMNVEV (reference sequence). This CDR3 contains 16 residues.

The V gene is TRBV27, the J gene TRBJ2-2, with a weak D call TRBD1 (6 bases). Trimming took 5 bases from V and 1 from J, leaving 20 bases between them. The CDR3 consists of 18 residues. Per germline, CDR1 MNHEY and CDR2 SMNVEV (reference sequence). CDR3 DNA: TGTGCCAGCAGTCGCCGGCCGGGACACTCTATGAACACCGGGGAGCTGTTTTTT. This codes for CASSRRPGHSMNTGELFF.

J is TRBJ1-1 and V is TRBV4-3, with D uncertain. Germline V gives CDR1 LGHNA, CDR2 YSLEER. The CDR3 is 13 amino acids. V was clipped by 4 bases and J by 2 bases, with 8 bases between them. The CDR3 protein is CASSRAVNTEAFF. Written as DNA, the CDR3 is TGCGCCAGCAGCCGGGCAGTAAACACTGAAGCTTTCTTT.

The CDR3 DNA sequence: TGTGCCAGCAGTTTATCAGCGGGAGAAGCGGCCAATGAGCAGTTCTTC. Translating it yields CASSLSAGEAANEQFF. The chain has TRBV27 and TRBJ2-1, with 8 positions matching TRBD2. Germline lookup yields CDR1 MNHEY and CDR2 SMNVEV (reference sequence). There are 16 residues in the CDR3. With V trimmed by 0 bases and J by 6 bases, 7 bases remained unmatched.

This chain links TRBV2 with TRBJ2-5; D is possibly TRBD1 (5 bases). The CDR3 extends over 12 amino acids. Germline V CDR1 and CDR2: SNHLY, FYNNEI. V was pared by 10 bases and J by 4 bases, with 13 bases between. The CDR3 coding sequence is TGTGCCACCGGAGACAGTCGAGAGACCCAGTACTTC. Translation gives CATGDSRETQYF. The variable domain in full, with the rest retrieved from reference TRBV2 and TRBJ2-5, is EPEVTQTPSHQVTQMGQEVILRCVPISNHLYFYWYRQILGQKVEFLVSFYNNEISEKSEIFDDQFSVERPDGSNFTLKIRSTKLEDSAMYFCATGDSRETQYFGPGTRLLVL.